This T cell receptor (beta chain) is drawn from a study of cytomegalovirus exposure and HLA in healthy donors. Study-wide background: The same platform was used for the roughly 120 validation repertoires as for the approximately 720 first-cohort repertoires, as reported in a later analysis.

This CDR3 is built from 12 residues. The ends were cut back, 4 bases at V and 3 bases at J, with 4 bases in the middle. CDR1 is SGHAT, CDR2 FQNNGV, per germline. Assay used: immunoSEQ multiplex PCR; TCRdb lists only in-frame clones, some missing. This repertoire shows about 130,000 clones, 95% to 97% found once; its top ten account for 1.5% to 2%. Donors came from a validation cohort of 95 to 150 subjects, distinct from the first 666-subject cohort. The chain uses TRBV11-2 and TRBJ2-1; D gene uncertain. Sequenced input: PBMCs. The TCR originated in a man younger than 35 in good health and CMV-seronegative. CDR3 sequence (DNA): TGTGCCAGCAGCTCCTTCTACAATGAGCAGTTCTTC. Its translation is CASSSFYNEQFF.